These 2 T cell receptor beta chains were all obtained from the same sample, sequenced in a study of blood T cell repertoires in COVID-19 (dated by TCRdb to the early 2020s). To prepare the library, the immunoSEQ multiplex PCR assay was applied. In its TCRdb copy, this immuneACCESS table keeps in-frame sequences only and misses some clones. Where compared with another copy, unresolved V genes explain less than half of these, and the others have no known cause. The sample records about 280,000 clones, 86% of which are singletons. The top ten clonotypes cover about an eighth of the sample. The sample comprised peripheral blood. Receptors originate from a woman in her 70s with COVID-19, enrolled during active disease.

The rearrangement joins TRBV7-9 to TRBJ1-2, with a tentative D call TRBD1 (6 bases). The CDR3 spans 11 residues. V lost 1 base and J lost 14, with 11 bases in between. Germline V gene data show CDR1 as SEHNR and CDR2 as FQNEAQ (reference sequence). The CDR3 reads CASSLGQAYTF. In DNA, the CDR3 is TGTGCCAGCAGCTTAGGACAGGCCTATACCTTC.

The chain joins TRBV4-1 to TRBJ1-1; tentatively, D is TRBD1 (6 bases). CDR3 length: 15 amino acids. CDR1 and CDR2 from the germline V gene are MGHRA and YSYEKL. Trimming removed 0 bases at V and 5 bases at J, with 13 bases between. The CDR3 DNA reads TGCGCCAGCAGCCAAGATCGTAACAGGGATACTGAAGCTTTCTTT. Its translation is CASSQDRNRDTEAFF.